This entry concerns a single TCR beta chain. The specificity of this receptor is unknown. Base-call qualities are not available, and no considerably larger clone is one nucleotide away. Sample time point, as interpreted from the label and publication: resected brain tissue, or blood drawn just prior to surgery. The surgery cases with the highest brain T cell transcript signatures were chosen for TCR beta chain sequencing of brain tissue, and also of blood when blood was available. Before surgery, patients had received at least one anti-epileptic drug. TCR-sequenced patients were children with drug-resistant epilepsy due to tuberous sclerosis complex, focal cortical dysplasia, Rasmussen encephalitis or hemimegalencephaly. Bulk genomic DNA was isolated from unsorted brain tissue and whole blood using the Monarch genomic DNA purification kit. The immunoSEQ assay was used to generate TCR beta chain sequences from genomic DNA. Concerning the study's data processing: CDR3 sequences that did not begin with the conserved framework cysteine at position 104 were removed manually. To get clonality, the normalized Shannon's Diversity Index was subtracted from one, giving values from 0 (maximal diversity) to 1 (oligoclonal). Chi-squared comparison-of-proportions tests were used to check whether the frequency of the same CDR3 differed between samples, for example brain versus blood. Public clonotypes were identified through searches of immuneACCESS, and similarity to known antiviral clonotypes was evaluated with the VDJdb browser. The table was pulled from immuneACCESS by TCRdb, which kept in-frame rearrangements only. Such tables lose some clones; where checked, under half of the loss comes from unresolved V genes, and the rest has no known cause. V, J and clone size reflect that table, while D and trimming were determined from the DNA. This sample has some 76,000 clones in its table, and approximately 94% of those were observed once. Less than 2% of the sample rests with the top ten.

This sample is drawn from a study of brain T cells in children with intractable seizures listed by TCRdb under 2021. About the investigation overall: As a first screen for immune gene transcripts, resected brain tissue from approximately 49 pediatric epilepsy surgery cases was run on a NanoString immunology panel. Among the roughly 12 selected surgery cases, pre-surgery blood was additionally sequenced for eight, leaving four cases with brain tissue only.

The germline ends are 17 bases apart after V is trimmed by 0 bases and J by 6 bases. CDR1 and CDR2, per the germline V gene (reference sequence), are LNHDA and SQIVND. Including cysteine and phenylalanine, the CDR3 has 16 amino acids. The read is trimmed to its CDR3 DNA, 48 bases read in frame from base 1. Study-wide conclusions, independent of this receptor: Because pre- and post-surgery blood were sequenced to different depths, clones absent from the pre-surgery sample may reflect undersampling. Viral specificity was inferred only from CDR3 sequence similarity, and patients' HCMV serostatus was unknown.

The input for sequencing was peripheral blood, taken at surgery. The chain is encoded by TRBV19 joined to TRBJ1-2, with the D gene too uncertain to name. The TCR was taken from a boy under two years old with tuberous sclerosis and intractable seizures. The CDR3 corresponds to CASSIENPVGINGYTF. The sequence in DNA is TGTGCCAGTAGTATAGAGAATCCTGTAGGGATCAATGGCTACACCTTC.